This T cell receptor beta chain was obtained from a study of T-cell reconstitution after alpha-beta-depleted transplantation in children (dated by TCRdb to about 2016). At the level of the whole study: Using TCR repertoire profiling, the study quantitatively followed how T-cell immune reconstitution unfolded in children after TCRalphabeta/CD19-depleted allogeneic hematopoietic cell transplantation.

The junction shows trimming of 1 base on V and 8 bases on J, and the gene matches do not reach 2 bases of it. Taken from the germline V gene, the CDR1 and CDR2 loops are KGHSH and LQKENI. CDR3 length: 14 amino acids, cysteine to phenylalanine. Just the 42-base CDR3 DNA is kept, in frame starting at base 1. Points on this clonotype: Its antigen has not been determined. There are no base qualities to consult, and no much larger clone falls within one base.

Library creation used PCR. TCRdb lists the instrument as Illumina HiSeq 2500. TCR libraries were prepared with molecular barcoding, using unique molecular identifiers to normalize TCRbeta repertoire quantification. The raw public reads went through TCRdb reprocessing: fastp at Q25, MiXCR clone calling, in-frame beta chains kept. Rows merge per CDR3 protein into single entries with the most common DNA and genes. This sample holds 350,000 to 400,000 distinct CDR3 sequences; 13% were observed only once. The top ten clonotypes cover around 4.1% of the sample. This receptor chain uses TRBV18 and TRBJ2-1, with 10 bases aligning to TRBD1. The material was PBMCs, obtained from the stem cell graft. This TCR came from a human donor who donated a stem cell graft to a child with Fanconi anemia. The nucleotide sequence is TGTGCCAGCTCACCACGACAGGGGGCCTATGAGCAGTTCTTC. This yields the protein CASSPRQGAYEQFF.